The next 6 T cell receptor beta chains were all read from a single sample in a study of T cell therapy after organ transplantation. Profiling relied on immunoSEQ multiplex PCR, and the TCRdb table lists in-frame clones only, not all of them. The data hold some 48,000 clones, with approximately 94% observed a single time. No antigen is known for these receptors. The input for sequencing was CD8+ T cells from blood, taken before autologous CMV-specific T cell therapy. The source is a human patient who had received a solid organ transplant and had CMV disease.

The chain uses TRBV6-6 and TRBJ1-2, with 7 bases fitting TRBD1. Germline V CDR1 and CDR2: MNHNY, SVGAGI (reference sequence). The CDR3 has 13 amino acids. V was clipped by 5 bases and J by 8 bases; unmatched bases: 8. The CDR3 DNA is TGTGCCAGCAGTACAGTAGACAGGGACGGCTACACCTTC. Residues: CASSTVDRDGYTF.

This chain uses TRBV5-6 with TRBJ1-2; no definite D call. Trimming removed 0 bases from V and 2 bases from J, with 11 bases in between. Germline loops: CDR1 SGHDT, CDR2 YYEEEE. The length of the CDR3 is 15 residues. The CDR3 loop is CASSLGGPPNYGYTF. CDR3 nucleotides: TGTGCCAGCAGCTTGGGAGGACCGCCAAACTATGGCTACACCTTC.

The chain carries TRBV6-5 and TRBJ2-7; possibly TRBD2 for D (6 bases). Germline CDR1 and CDR2: MNHEY and SVGAGI. The length of the CDR3 is 14 residues. Trimming removed 3 bases at V and 4 bases at J, with 13 bases between. CDR3 region: CASSYGGSGYEQYF. CDR3 DNA sequence: TGTGCCAGCAGTTATGGGGGGTCAGGTTACGAGCAGTACTTC.

This chain links TRBV4-1 with TRBJ2-1; the D is unclear. Germline CDR1 reads MGHRA; CDR2 reads YSYEKL. Trimming stripped 3 bases from V and 4 bases from J, with 16 bases between. The CDR3 totals 16 residues. The CDR3 sequence: CASSHPVELDYNEQFF. CDR3 DNA sequence: TGCGCCAGCAGCCATCCCGTGGAGCTAGATTACAATGAGCAGTTCTTC.

The V and J genes are TRBV6-5 and TRBJ2-7; 8 bases fit TRBD2. Germline CDR1 MNHEY, CDR2 SVGAGI. This CDR3 has 14 residues. The J segment lost 7 bases and the V segment lost 10 bases, leaving 15 bases of the junction unmatched. The CDR3 DNA is TGTGCCACCACCCTAATAGCGGGACTGGGGGAGCAGTACTTC. Translating it yields CATTLIAGLGEQYF.

J is TRBJ2-3 and V is TRBV4-3, with D unclear. CDR1 is LGHNA and CDR2 is YSLEER in the germline V gene. Trimming stripped 0 bases from V and 2 bases from J, with 12 bases between. This CDR3 contains 16 residues. This chain's CDR3 is CASSQDLDRTTDTQYF. The CDR3 nucleotides read TGCGCCAGCAGCCAAGACCTCGACCGAACCACAGATACGCAGTATTTT.